This TCR beta chain was recovered during a study of OX40 agonist ivuxolimab in advanced cancers. Study overall: Of the participants, roughly 40% had some prior anti-PD-1, anti-PD-L1 or anti-CTLA-4 therapy, which was allowed.

The CDR3 runs to 15 residues. Produced via immunoSEQ multiplex PCR; TCRdb's table is partial and in-frame only. The sample consists of about 81,000 clones, about 88% of them appearing once. Patients who had autoimmune disease history or got systemic immunosuppression were left out. Sample: CD4+ or CD8+ T cells sorted from blood, taken in a trial of the OX40 agonist ivuxolimab. The chain recombines TRBV21-1 with TRBJ2-5; the table calls TRBD2, which could not be checked here. TRBV21-1 is recorded as a pseudogene. The clonotype was recovered from an adult with an advanced solid tumor such as melanoma, head and neck, liver or kidney cancer. Here the CDR3 DNA reads TGTGCCAGCAGCCCCGGGAGGAGGTACCAAGAGACCCAGTACTTC. This gives the protein CASSPGRRYQETQYF.